The text below deals with one T cell receptor (beta chain). Its target is unknown. This sample stems from a study of T cells after posttransplantation cyclophosphamide. Study outcomes and limitations: TRB clonality was highly associated with recipient CMV seropositivity and reactivation. TRB overlap between skin or GI tissue T cells and blood was limited. Later post-transplant blood repertoires were often dominated by donor CD8+ memory clones.

The assay was immunoSEQ multiplex PCR, and TCRdb's table has in-frame clones only and misses some. The sample presents about 36,000 clones, none singletons. CDR3 size: 15 residues. Trimming took 5 bases from V and 3 from J; bases not matched to a gene: 6. Germline V gene sequence: CDR1 SEHNR, CDR2 FQNEAQ (reference sequence). On the day of bone marrow donation, the related graft donor provided peripheral blood. The V call is TRBV7-9, the J call TRBJ2-5, with 10 bases aligning to TRBD1. Sequenced sample: PBMCs. This clonotype was obtained from a girl under 18 in good health, CMV-negative, and a related stem cell transplant donor. The CDR3 coding sequence is TGTGCCAGCAGCCCGCCGGGGACAGGGGAAGAGACCCAGTACTTC. Its translation is CASSPPGTGEETQYF.